This TCR beta chain came from a study of follicular helper T cells after annual influenza vaccination. Per the germline V gene, CDR1 is SGDLS and CDR2 is YYNGEE. The ends were cut back, 1 base at V and 1 base at J, with 8 bases in the middle. This CDR3 has 14 amino acids. Adults were given seasonal inactivated influenza vaccine, and blood CD4 subsets were sorted before and after vaccination. No donor had influenza vaccine in the prior 6 months; all lived in the community. Study conclusions and caveats: Recurrent ICOS+CD38+ cTfh clonotypes included tetramer and AIM influenza-specific ones. Change in circulating plasmablasts correlated with ICOS+CD38+ cTfh clonality change.

Regarding this clone: Its antigen remains unknown.

The protocol was immunoSEQ multiplex PCR, while the TCRdb copy is restricted to in-frame clones and leaves out a portion. The sample gives around 10,000 clones, roughly four fifths of which show up once; approximately 0.8% is in the top ten. This receptor was identified in an adult who received the influenza vaccine. The sequencing here drew on CXCR5- memory CD4+ T cells sorted from blood, taken 6 weeks after influenza vaccination. This chain connects TRBV9 to TRBJ1-1, with D tentatively TRBD1 (5 bases). CDR3 coding DNA: TGTGCCAGCAGCGTAAACAGGCAGAACACTGAAGCTTTCTTT. Translating gives CASSVNRQNTEAFF.